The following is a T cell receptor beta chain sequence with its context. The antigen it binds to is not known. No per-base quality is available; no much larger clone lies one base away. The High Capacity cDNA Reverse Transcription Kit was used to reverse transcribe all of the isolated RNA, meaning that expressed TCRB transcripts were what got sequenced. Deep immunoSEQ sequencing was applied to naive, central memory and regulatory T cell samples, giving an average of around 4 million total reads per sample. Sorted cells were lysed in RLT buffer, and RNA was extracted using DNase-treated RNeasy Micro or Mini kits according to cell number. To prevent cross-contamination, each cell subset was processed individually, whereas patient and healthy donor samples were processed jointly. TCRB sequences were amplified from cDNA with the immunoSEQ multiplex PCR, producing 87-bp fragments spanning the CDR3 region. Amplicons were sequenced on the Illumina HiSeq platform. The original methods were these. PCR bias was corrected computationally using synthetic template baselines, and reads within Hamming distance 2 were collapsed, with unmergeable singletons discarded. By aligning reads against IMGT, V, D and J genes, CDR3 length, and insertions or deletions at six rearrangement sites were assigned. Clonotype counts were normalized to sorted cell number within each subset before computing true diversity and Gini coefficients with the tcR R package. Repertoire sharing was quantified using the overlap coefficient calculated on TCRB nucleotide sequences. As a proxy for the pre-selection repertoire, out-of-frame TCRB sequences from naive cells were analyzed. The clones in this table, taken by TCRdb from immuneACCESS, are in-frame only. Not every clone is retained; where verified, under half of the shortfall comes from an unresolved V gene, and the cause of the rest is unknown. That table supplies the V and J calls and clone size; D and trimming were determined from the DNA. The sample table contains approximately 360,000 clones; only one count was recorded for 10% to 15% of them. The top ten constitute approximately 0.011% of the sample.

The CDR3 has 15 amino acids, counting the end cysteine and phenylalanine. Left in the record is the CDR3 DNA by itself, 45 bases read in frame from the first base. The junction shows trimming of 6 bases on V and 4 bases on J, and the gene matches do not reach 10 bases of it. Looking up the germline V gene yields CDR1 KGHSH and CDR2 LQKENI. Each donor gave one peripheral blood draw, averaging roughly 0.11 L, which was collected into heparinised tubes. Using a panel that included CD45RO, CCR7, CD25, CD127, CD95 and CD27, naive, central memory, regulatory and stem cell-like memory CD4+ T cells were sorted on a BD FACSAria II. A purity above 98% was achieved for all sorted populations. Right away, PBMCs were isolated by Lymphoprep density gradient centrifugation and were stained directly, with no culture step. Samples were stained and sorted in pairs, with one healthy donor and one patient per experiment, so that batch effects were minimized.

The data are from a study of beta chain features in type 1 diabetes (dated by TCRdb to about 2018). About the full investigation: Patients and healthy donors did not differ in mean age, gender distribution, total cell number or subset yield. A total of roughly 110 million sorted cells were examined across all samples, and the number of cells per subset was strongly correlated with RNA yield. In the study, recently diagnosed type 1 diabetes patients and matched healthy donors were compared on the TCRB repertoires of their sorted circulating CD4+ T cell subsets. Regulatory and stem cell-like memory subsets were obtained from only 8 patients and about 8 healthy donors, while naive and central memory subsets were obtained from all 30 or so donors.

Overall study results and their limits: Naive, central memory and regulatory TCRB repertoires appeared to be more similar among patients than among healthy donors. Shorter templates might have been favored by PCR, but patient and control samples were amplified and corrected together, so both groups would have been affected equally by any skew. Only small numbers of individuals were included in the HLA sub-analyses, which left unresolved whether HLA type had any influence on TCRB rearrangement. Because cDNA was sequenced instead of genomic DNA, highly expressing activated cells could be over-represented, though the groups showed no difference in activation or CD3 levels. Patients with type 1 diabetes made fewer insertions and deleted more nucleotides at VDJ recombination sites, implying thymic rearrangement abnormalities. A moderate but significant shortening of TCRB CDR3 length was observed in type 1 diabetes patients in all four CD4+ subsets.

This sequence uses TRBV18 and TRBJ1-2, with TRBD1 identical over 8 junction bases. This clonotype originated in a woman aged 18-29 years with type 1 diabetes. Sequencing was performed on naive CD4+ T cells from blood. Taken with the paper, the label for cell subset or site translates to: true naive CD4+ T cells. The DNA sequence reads TGTGCCAGCTCCGAAAGGAGGACAGGGCGCTATGGCTACACCTTC. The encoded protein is CASSERRTGRYGYTF.